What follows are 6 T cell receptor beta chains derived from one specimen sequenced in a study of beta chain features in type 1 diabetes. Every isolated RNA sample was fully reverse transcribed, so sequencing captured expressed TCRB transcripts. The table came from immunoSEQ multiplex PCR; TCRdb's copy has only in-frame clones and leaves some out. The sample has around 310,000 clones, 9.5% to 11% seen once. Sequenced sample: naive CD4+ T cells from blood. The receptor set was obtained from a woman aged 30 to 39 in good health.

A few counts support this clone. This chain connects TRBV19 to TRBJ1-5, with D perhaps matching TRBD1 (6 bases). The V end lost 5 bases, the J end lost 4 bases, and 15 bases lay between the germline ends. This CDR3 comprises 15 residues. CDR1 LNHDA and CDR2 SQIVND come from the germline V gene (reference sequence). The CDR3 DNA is TGTGCCAGTAGTGCGACAGGAAGGGGGAATCAGCCCCAGCATTTT. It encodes CASSATGRGNQPQHF. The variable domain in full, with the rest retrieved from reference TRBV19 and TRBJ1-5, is DGGITQSPKYLFRKEGQNVTLSCEQNLNHDAMYWYRQDPGQGLRLIYYSQIVNDFQKGDIAEGYSVSREKKESFPLTVTSAQKNPTAFYLCASSATGRGNQPQHFGDGTRLSIL.

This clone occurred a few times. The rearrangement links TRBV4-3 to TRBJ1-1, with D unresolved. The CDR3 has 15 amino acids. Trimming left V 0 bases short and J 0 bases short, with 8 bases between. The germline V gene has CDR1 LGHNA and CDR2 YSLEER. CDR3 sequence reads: CASSQEENLNTEAFF. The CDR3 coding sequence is TGCGCCAGCAGCCAAGAGGAGAACTTGAACACTGAAGCTTTCTTT.

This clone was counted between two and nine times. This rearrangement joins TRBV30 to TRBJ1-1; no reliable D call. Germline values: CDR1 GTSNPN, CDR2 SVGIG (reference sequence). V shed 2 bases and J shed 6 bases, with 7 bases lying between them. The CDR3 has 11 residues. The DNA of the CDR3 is TGTGCCTGGAGTCGGAGGCCTGAAGCTTTCTTT. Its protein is CAWSRRPEAFF. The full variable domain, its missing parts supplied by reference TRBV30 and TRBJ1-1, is SQTIHQWPATLVQPVGSPLSLECTVEGTSNPNLYWYRQAAGRGLQLLFYSVGIGQISSEVPQNLSASRPQDRQFILSSKKLLLSDSGFYLCAWSRRPEAFFGQGTRLTVV.

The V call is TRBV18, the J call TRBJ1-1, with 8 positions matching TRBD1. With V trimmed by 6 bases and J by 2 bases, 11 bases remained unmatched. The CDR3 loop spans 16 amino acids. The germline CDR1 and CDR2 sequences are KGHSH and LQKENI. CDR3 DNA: TGTGCCAGCTCCCCCCGGCCGGGACAGGTAAACACTGAAGCTTTCTTT. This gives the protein CASSPRPGQVNTEAFF. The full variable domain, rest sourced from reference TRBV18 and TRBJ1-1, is NAGVMQNPRHLVRRRGQEARLRCSPMKGHSHVYWYRQLPEEGLKFMVYLQKENIIDESGMPKERFSAEFPKEGPSILRIQQVVRGDSAAYFCASSPRPGQVNTEAFFGQGTRLTVV.

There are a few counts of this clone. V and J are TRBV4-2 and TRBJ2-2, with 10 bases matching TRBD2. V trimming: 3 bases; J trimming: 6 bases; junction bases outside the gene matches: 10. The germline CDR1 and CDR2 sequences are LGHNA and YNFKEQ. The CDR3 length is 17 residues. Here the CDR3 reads CASSHRGQREGSGELFF. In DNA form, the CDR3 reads TGTGCCAGCAGCCACAGAGGGCAGCGGGAGGGTTCCGGGGAGCTGTTTTTT.

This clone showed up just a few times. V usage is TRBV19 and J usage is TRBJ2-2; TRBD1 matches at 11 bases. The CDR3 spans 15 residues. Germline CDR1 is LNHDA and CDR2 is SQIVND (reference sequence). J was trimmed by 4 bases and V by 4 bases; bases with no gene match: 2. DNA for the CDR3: TGTGCCAGTAGTACGGGGACAGGGGGCACCGGGGAGCTGTTTTTT. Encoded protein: CASSTGTGGTGELFF. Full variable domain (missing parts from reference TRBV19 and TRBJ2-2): DGGITQSPKYLFRKEGQNVTLSCEQNLNHDAMYWYRQDPGQGLRLIYYSQIVNDFQKGDIAEGYSVSREKKESFPLTVTSAQKNPTAFYLCASSTGTGGTGELFFGEGSRLTVL.